The 28 T cell receptor beta chains below all came from one sample that was sequenced in a study of blood T cell repertoires in COVID-19 (dated by TCRdb to the early 2020s). Receptor amplification or capture employed the immunoSEQ multiplex PCR assay. TCRdb provides this immuneACCESS table in a form limited to in-frame rearrangements. Some clones are lacking; in checked studies, under half of them reflect an unresolved V gene, and why the rest are absent is not known. Present in this sample are roughly 190,000 clones, roughly 84% of which were seen just once. Of the sample, roughly 3.1% is held by the ten largest clones. Specimen: PBMCs or T cells enriched from blood (not recorded which). These receptors came from a woman aged 25 to 39 who had been exposed to COVID-19.

V usage is TRBV4-2 and J usage is TRBJ2-7; D is perhaps TRBD2 (6 bases). Germline V gene sequence: CDR1 LGHNA, CDR2 YNFKEQ. The CDR3 runs 16 residues. V was cut by 4 bases and J by 2 bases, with 18 bases left in between. This chain's CDR3 is CASSRSPGSGTYEQYF. In DNA, the CDR3 is TGTGCCAGCAGCCGAAGCCCGGGTAGCGGAACCTACGAGCAGTACTTC.

The chain has TRBV12-3 or TRBV12-4 and TRBJ1-1; tentatively, D is TRBD1 (5 bases). Trimming shortened V by 6 bases and J by 10 bases, and 12 bases separated the two germline ends. The CDR3 totals 11 residues. The CDR3 region is CASRLGGGAFF. The DNA for the CDR3 is TGTGCCAGCAGGTTGGGGGGGGGAGCTTTCTTT.

V usage is TRBV5-1 and J usage is TRBJ1-5; 12 bases match TRBD1. The CDR3 loop spans 18 amino acids. V shed 4 bases, J shed 4 bases, and the junction held 12 bases outside the gene matches. The germline V gene encodes CDR1 SGHRS and CDR2 YFSETQ. CDR3 sequence reads: CASSPTGTGGAKNQPQHF. The CDR3 DNA is TGCGCCAGCAGCCCTACCGGGACAGGGGGCGCGAAGAATCAGCCCCAGCATTTT. Based on the CDR3 plus reference TRBV5-1 and TRBJ1-5, the full variable domain is KAGVTQTPRYLIKTRGQQVTLSCSPISGHRSVSWYQQTPGQGLQFLFEYFSETQRNKGNFPGRFSGRQFSNSRSEMNVSTLELGDSALYLCASSPTGTGGAKNQPQHFGDGTRLSIL.

The chain uses TRBV2 and TRBJ1-2, with D perhaps matching TRBD1 (5 bases). Germline V gene lookup returns CDR1 SNHLY and CDR2 FYNNEI. The V and J ends lost 4 bases and 1 base respectively, with 10 bases between them. The CDR3 has 14 residues. The CDR3, as DNA: TGTGCCAGCAGTGGGGGACTGAGTAACTATGGCTACACCTTC. Encoded protein: CASSGGLSNYGYTF.

The chain couples TRBV13 to TRBJ1-5; D unclear. Germline CDR1 reads PRHDT; CDR2 reads FYEKMQ (reference sequence). The germline V and J ends were trimmed by 3 bases and 4 bases, with 4 bases remaining between them. The CDR3 runs to 12 residues. The CDR3, as DNA: TGTGCCAGCAGCTTCGAGAATCAGCCCCAGCATTTT. This sequence encodes CASSFENQPQHF.

This chain connects TRBV4-1 to TRBJ2-5, with D possibly matching TRBD2 (5 bases). The CDR3 consists of 14 residues. The V end was cut by 0 bases, the J end by 5 bases, with 10 bases between. Germline CDR1 reads MGHRA; CDR2 reads YSYEKL. CDR3 nucleotide sequence: TGCGCCAGCAGCCAAGATACGGGGTGGGAGACCCAGTACTTC. Encoded protein: CASSQDTGWETQYF.

V gene TRBV4-2 combines with J gene TRBJ2-1; 8 positions match TRBD2. The ends lost 0 bases at V and 2 bases at J; junction bases unmatched: 6. Germline loops: CDR1 LGHNA, CDR2 YNFKEQ. This CDR3 comprises 17 residues. CDR3 region: CASSQDLTGGAYNEQFF. DNA of the CDR3: TGTGCCAGCAGCCAAGATCTAACCGGGGGGGCCTACAATGAGCAGTTCTTC.

The chain carries TRBV6-5 and TRBJ1-2; TRBD1 matches at 9 bases. The trim removed 2 bases at V and 2 bases at J, leaving 6 bases unmatched. The germline V gene encodes CDR1 MNHEY and CDR2 SVGAGI. This CDR3 has 16 residues. The DNA for the CDR3 is TGTGCCAGCAGTTACACTCTTGGGACAGGGAACTATGGCTACACCTTC. Translation gives CASSYTLGTGNYGYTF.

The count of this clone is one. The chain uses TRBV7-9 and TRBJ2-5; 7 bases agree with TRBD1. Trimming removed 6 bases from V and 2 bases from J; junction bases left unmatched: 9. The CDR3 runs 15 residues. Germline V gene lookup returns CDR1 SEHNR and CDR2 FQNEAQ (reference sequence). CDR3 amino acids: CASSFRNRGQETQYF. The CDR3 DNA is TGTGCCAGCAGTTTCAGAAACAGGGGACAAGAGACCCAGTACTTC. Full variable domain (missing parts from reference TRBV7-9 and TRBJ2-5): DTGVSQNPRHKITKRGQNVTFRCDPISEHNRLYWYRQTLGQGPEFLTYFQNEAQLEKSRLLSDRFSAERPKGSFSTLEIQRTEQGDSAMYLCASSFRNRGQETQYFGPGTRLLVL.

The chain uses TRBV3-1 (or the pseudogene TRBV3-2) and TRBJ2-1; 7 nucleotides align to TRBD1. CDR1 is LGHDT and CDR2 is YNNKEL in the germline V gene (reference sequence). The ends lost 3 bases at V and 5 bases at J; junction bases unmatched: 7. This CDR3 has 15 residues. For the CDR3, the DNA is TGTGCCAGCAGCCAGGACACGGGACAGCACAATGAGCAGTTCTTC. As protein: CASSQDTGQHNEQFF.

This chain links TRBV5-8 with TRBJ2-3, with 7 bases lining up with TRBD1. CDR1 is SGHTS and CDR2 is YDEGEE in the germline V gene. The junction had 10 bases not matched to a gene; V was cut back by 4 bases and J by 2 bases. The CDR3 runs 16 residues. CDR3 region: CASSPESGGNTDTQYF. The CDR3 DNA follows: TGTGCCAGCAGCCCCGAATCAGGGGGAAACACAGATACGCAGTATTTT.

The chain has TRBV6-1 and TRBJ1-1; the D gene is possibly TRBD1 (5 bases). This CDR3 contains 14 residues. Trimming took 1 base from V and 6 from J, leaving 12 bases between them. Germline V lookup: CDR1 MNHNS, CDR2 SASEGT. The CDR3 here is CASSEVGGFAEAFF. The CDR3 coding sequence is TGTGCCAGCAGTGAAGTGGGGGGGTTCGCTGAAGCTTTCTTT.

The DNA of the CDR3 is TGCAGTGTCACACAATCCTACGAGCAGTACTTC. Its translation: CSVTQSYEQYF. This rearrangement joins TRBV20-1 to TRBJ2-7; D remains unclear. Per germline, CDR1 DFQATT and CDR2 SNEGSKA (reference sequence). The V end lost 7 bases, the J end lost 1 base, and 8 bases lay between the germline ends. This CDR3 comprises 11 residues.

The chain recombines TRBV25-1 with TRBJ1-6; 8 positions match TRBD1. CDR3 length: 15 amino acids. V was clipped by 5 bases and J by 8 bases; unmatched bases: 8. The germline gives CDR1 MGHDK, CDR2 SYGVNS. The CDR3 loop is CASSLTGTGDSPLHF. The CDR3 coding sequence is TGTGCCAGCAGTTTAACCGGGACAGGAGATTCACCCCTCCACTTT.

Here the CDR3 DNA reads TGTGCCAGTAGTATCACAGGGTATGGCTACACCTTC. Its translation: CASSITGYGYTF. The chain has TRBV19 and TRBJ1-2, with D perhaps matching TRBD1 (6 bases). The V gene's germline CDR1 is LNHDA and CDR2 SQIVND (reference sequence). Trimming pared 3 bases from V and 5 bases from J, leaving 7 bases between. CDR3 size: 12 residues.

The chain joins TRBV24-1 to TRBJ2-1; 9 nucleotides agree with TRBD2. Per germline, CDR1 KGHDR and CDR2 SFDVKD. This CDR3 contains 17 residues. The V and J ends lost 4 bases and 8 bases, in that order; junction bases with no gene match: 14. The CDR3 sequence: CATSDRWGRGGVYEQFF. Written as DNA, the CDR3 is TGTGCCACCAGTGACCGCTGGGGGCGGGGGGGCGTCTATGAGCAGTTCTTC.

This chain uses TRBV19 with TRBJ1-1; D possibly corresponds to TRBD1 (6 bases). The V and J ends lost 7 bases and 5 bases respectively, with 26 bases between them. Germline values: CDR1 LNHDA, CDR2 SQIVND (reference sequence). The CDR3 sequence is 17 residues long. CDR3 sequence (DNA): TGTGCCAGTACCCCTAGAGGGCAGGGGAGCCCCAAGACTGAAGCTTTCTTT. Translation: CASTPRGQGSPKTEAFF.

The V call is TRBV4-1, the J call TRBJ2-5, with 7 bases matching TRBD2. With V trimmed by 4 bases and J by 2 bases, 4 bases remained unmatched. Germline CDR1 is MGHRA and CDR2 is YSYEKL. There are 14 residues in the CDR3. CDR3 bases: TGCGCCAGCAGCCCTGCGGGGGTACAAGAGACCCAGTACTTC. Translation: CASSPAGVQETQYF.

The chain employs TRBV3-1 (or the pseudogene TRBV3-2) and TRBJ1-2; D ambiguous. The V and J ends lost 0 bases and 6 bases respectively, with 5 bases between them. The germline CDR1 and CDR2 sequences are LGHDT and YNNKEL (reference sequence). The CDR3 loop spans 12 amino acids. The CDR3 loop reads CASSQDPNGYTF. DNA for the CDR3: TGTGCCAGCAGCCAAGATCCTAATGGCTACACCTTC.

This clone was observed a single time. The chain combines TRBV5-1 with TRBJ2-7, with 10 bases fitting TRBD1. The CDR3 totals 15 residues. Germline V gene lookup returns CDR1 SGHRS and CDR2 YFSETQ. J lost 5 bases, V lost 4 bases, and 9 bases had no gene match. CDR3 bases: TGCGCCAGCAGCGGGACCGGGACAGGGGCCCACGAGCAGTACTTC. This translates into CASSGTGTGAHEQYF.

V gene TRBV21-1 combines with J gene TRBJ2-7; TRBD1 is taken as the D call from the table, unchecked against the DNA. TRBV21-1 is an annotated pseudogene. This CDR3 spans 16 amino acids. CDR3 DNA: TGTGCCAGCAGCAGAAACAGCCTCTTAATAACCTACGAGCAGTACTTC. The encoded protein is CASSRNSLLITYEQYF.

This chain uses TRBV6-1 with TRBJ1-1; maybe TRBD1 (5 bases). Germline V lookup: CDR1 MNHNS, CDR2 SASEGT. With 1 base removed from V and 5 bases from J, the gap between germline ends came to 14 bases. This CDR3 has 15 amino acids. CDR3 DNA sequence: TGTGCCAGCAGTGAAGTCGGGGGTGCGGTTACTGAAGCTTTCTTT. This encodes CASSEVGGAVTEAFF.

In its sample, this clone was seen a few times. The gene calls are TRBV10-3 and TRBJ2-3; 8 bases align to TRBD2. This CDR3 is built from 18 residues. Germline V gene data show CDR1 as ENHRY and CDR2 as SYGVKD. V dropped 0 bases and J dropped 2; count of bases not matched to a gene: 10. The CDR3 DNA is TGTGCCATCAGTGAGTCTCCGGTGGTAGCGGGGAACACAGATACGCAGTATTTT. It translates to CAISESPVVAGNTDTQYF.

This rearrangement joins TRBV4-1 to TRBJ1-3; weak D call: TRBD1 (5 bases). Germline V gives CDR1 MGHRA, CDR2 YSYEKL. V lost 3 bases, J lost 0 bases, and 15 bases lay in between. The CDR3 runs to 17 residues. In DNA, the CDR3 is TGCGCCAGCAGCCACGAAACGGGGGGATTCTCTGGAAACACCATATATTTT. Its translation: CASSHETGGFSGNTIYF.

This clone was seen a few times. The sample carries other DNA sequences with the same CDR3. The chain has TRBV6-5 and TRBJ1-2, with 7 nucleotides matching TRBD1. Per the germline V gene, CDR1 is MNHEY and CDR2 is SVGAGI. CDR3 length equals 13 residues. V shed 6 bases, J shed 4 bases, and the junction held 5 bases outside the gene matches. The chain's CDR3 is CASSLGQTYGYTF. In nucleotides, the CDR3 is TGTGCCAGCAGCCTGGGACAGACCTATGGCTACACCTTC.

The chain has TRBV5-5 and TRBJ1-5; D may be TRBD1 (5 bases). This CDR3 is 15 amino acids long. CDR1 is SGHKS, CDR2 YYEKEE, per germline (reference sequence). V was pared by 3 bases and J by 6 bases, with 16 bases between. The CDR3 is CASSSGGFGSQPQHF. CDR3 nucleotide sequence: TGTGCCAGCAGCTCGGGGGGGTTCGGAAGTCAGCCCCAGCATTTT.

Comment on this clone: The identical CDR3 is also encoded by other nucleotide sequences in the sample. The chain has TRBV9 and TRBJ2-7; TRBD1 agrees at 8 bases. Germline CDR1 SGDLS, CDR2 YYNGEE. CDR3 size: 15 residues. V shed 0 bases and J 3 bases; nucleotides not matched to a gene: 5. The CDR3 sequence is CASSVGPDRDYEQYF. The CDR3 region has the DNA TGTGCCAGCAGCGTAGGTCCGGACAGGGACTACGAGCAGTACTTC.

The chain uses TRBV25-1 and TRBJ2-3, with TRBD2 as a possible D gene (7 bases). The V gene lost 7 bases and the J gene lost 3 bases, with 20 bases spanning the gap. Germline assignment: CDR1 MGHDK and CDR2 SYGVNS. The CDR3 consists of 16 residues. The CDR3 region has the DNA TGTGCCAGCACCCCCTCTGGGGGGGCTGAGACAGATACGCAGTATTTT. Residues: CASTPSGGAETDTQYF. Using reference TRBV25-1 and TRBJ2-3 for the parts outside the CDR3, the full variable domain is EADIYQTPRYLVIGTGKKITLECSQTMGHDKMYWYQQDPGMELHLIHYSYGVNSTEKGDLSSESTVSRIRTEHFPLTLESARPSHTSQYLCASTPSGGAETDTQYFGPGTRLTVL.